This T cell receptor (beta chain) emerged from a study of CD8 T cells in ankylosing spondylitis. Study findings and constraints: CD8+ disease-linked clones were present at relatively low frequencies in blood. Clones tied to disease were said to be significantly enriched in matched ankylosing spondylitis synovial fluid. What seemed typical of ankylosing spondylitis blood was a TCR beta motif built from roughly eight highly homologous variants.

CDR1 DFQATT and CDR2 SNEGSKA come from the germline V gene (reference sequence). The CDR3 consists of 13 residues. The V segment lost 6 bases and the J segment 5 bases; nucleotides outside the gene matches: 4. TCRdb used MiXCR to reprocess the 5' RACE reads, holding one entry per CDR3 protein. The table includes fewer than 250,000 distinct CDR3 sequences, about 11% detected once. This clonotype was counted ten times or more. Its cognate antigen is unknown. Sequenced sample: blood, either unsorted or a sorted T cell fraction (not recorded which). V is TRBV20-1 and J is TRBJ2-2; TRBD1 agrees at 9 bases. The origin of this receptor is a male donor with ankylosing spondylitis or in good health (not recorded which). The chain's CDR3 is CSAGQGWTGELFF. The DNA for the CDR3 is TGCAGTGCAGGACAGGGGTGGACCGGGGAGCTGTTTTTT.